The 3 T cell receptor beta chains listed next were all sequenced from one sample in a study of molecular identifiers for immune sequencing clone quantification. TCRdb reanalysed the PCR reads using MiXCR and keeps one entry per CDR3 protein. The sample gives 550,000 to 750,000 distinct CDR3 sequences, 20% of which show up once; roughly 0.85% is in the top ten. The specimen was naive CD8+ T cells from blood, with Jurkat cell RNA spiked in. Stated subset: FACS-sorted CD8+CD4-CCR7+CD45RA+ naive T cells. The receptors were gathered from a human donor in good health. Some libraries in this study had Jurkat cell RNA spiked in.

On this clonotype: A much larger clone differs by one base, so this may be a read error. This chain joins TRBV9 and TRBJ1-1; D is undetermined. Germline V gene sequence: CDR1 SGDLS, CDR2 YYNGEE. V was clipped by 4 bases and J by 1 base, with 11 bases between them. This CDR3 has 14 residues. This chain's CDR3 is CASSKRLSNTEAFF. As DNA, the CDR3 is TGTGCCAGCAGCAAACGACTGTCGAACACTGAAGCTTTCTTT.

Points on this clonotype: A much larger clone lies a single base off, so this may be a read error. The chain has TRBV7-9 and TRBJ2-7; unclear D gene. CDR3 length: 17 amino acids. Germline CDR1 and CDR2: SEHNR and FQNEAQ (reference sequence). V was trimmed by 7 bases and J by 4 bases, leaving 26 bases between them. CDR3 DNA sequence: TGTGCCAGCACAGATCTGGCGGACGGCGAGGTTGTGTACGAGCAGTACTTC. Encoded protein: CASTDLADGEVVYEQYF. Combining the CDR3 with reference TRBV7-9 and TRBJ2-7 gives the whole variable domain DTGVSQNPRHKITKRGQNVTFRCDPISEHNRLYWYRQTLGQGPEFLTYFQNEAQLEKSRLLSDRFSAERPKGSFSTLEIQRTEQGDSAMYLCASTDLADGEVVYEQYFGPGTRLTVT.

This clonotype was counted at least ten times. The chain carries TRBV5-5 and TRBJ2-3; TRBD2 agrees at 7 bases. The CDR3 sequence is 17 residues long. CDR1 is SGHKS, CDR2 YYEKEE, per germline (reference sequence). The J segment lost 2 bases and the V segment lost 0 bases, leaving 9 bases of the junction unmatched. In nucleotides, the CDR3 is TGTGCCAGCAGCTTGGGGGGAGGGGCCCTCGCCACAGATACGCAGTATTTT. It yields the protein CASSLGGGALATDTQYF.